What follows is one TCR beta chain and its context. Its antigen is unknown. Per germline, CDR1 MNHEY and CDR2 SVGAGI. The CDR3 runs 13 residues. Trimming took off 6 bases at V and 10 bases at J, with 16 bases between the two ends. The protocol was immunoSEQ multiplex PCR, while the TCRdb copy is restricted to in-frame clones and leaves out a portion. The sample includes 140,000 to 150,000 clones, around 91% of them seen just once. These data belong to a study of T cell responses to AZD1222 COVID-19 vaccine. The study, taken as a whole, reports: Donors were mostly white British, more females; clonal diversity possibly underestimated. The repertoires were collected only after the peak T cell response. Of the AZD1222 recipients, only 6 or 7 were seropositive at baseline. Among vaccine-associated CD4 TCRs, coverage spanned spike, with dominance at 160-218 and 743-854.

The chain is built from TRBV6-5 and TRBJ2-1; weak D call: TRBD2 (5 bases). This specimen consisted of peripheral blood, obtained on day 0 of AZD1222 vaccination. This receptor was taken from an adult in good health. CDR3 nucleotide sequence: TGTGCCAGCAGACAATCCGGAGGAGCGGAGCAGTTCTTC. Its protein is CASRQSGGAEQFF.